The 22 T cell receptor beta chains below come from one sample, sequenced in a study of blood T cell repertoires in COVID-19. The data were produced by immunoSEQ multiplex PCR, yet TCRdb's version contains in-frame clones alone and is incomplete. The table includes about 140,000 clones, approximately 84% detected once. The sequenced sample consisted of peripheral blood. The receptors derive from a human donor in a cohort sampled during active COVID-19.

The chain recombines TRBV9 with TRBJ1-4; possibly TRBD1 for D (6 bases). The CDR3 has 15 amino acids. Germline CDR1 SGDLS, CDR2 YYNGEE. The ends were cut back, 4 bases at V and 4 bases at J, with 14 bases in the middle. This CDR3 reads CASSSRTDHNEKLFF. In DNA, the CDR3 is TGTGCCAGCAGCTCCCGGACAGATCATAATGAAAAACTGTTTTTT.

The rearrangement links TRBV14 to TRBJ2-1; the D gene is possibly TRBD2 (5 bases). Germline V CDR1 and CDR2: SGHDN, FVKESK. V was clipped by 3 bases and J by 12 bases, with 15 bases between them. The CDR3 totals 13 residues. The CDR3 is CASSQYTSWRQFF. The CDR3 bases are TGTGCCAGCAGCCAGTATACTAGTTGGAGGCAGTTCTTC. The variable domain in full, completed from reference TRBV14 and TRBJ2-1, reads EAGVTQFPSHSVIEKGQTVTLRCDPISGHDNLYWYRRVMGKEIKFLLHFVKESKQDESGMPNNRFLAERTGGTYSTLKVQPAELEDSGVYFCASSQYTSWRQFFGPGTRLTVL.

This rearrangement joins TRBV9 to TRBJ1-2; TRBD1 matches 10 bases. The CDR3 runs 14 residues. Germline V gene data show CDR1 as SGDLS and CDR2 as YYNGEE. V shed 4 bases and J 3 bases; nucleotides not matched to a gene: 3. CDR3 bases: TGTGCCAGCAGCCCAGGACAGGGGGACTATGGCTACACCTTC. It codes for CASSPGQGDYGYTF.

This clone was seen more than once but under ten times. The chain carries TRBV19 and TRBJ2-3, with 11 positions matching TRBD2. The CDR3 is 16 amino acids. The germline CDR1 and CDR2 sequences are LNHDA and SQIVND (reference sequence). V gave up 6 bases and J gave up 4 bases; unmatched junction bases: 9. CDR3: CASRKTSGGRPDTQYF. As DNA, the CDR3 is TGTGCCAGTAGAAAAACTAGCGGGGGTAGACCAGATACGCAGTATTTT.

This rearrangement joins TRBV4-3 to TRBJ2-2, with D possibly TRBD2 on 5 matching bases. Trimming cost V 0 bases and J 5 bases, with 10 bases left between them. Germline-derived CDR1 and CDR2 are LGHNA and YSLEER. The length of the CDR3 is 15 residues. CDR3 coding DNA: TGCGCCAGCAGCCAAGACATCGGGGTGACCGGGGAGCTGTTTTTT. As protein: CASSQDIGVTGELFF.

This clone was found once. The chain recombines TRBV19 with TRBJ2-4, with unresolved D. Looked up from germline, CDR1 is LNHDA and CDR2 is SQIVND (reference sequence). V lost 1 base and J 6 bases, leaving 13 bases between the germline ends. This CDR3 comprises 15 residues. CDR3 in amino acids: CASSIGLQAGNIQYF. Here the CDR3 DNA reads TGTGCCAGTAGTATAGGCCTCCAGGCCGGAAACATTCAGTACTTC.

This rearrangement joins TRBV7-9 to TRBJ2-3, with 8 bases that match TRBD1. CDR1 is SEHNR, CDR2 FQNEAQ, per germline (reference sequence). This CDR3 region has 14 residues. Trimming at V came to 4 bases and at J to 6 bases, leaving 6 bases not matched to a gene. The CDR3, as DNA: TGTGCCAGCAGCTGGACAGGGTTCGTGGATACGCAGTATTTT. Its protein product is CASSWTGFVDTQYF.

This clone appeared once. In DNA, the CDR3 is TGTGCCAGCAGCGCCGCGGGGGGGACCTACAATGAGCAGTTCTTC. Its protein is CASSAAGGTYNEQFF. This chain uses TRBV9 with TRBJ2-1; TRBD2 aligns across 9 bases. Germline V gene sequence: CDR1 SGDLS, CDR2 YYNGEE. The trim removed 3 bases at V and 2 bases at J, leaving 3 bases unmatched. The CDR3 extends over 15 amino acids. The complete variable domain, with remaining parts taken from reference TRBV9 and TRBJ2-1, reads DSGVTQTPKHLITATGQRVTLRCSPRSGDLSVYWYQQSLDQGLQFLIQYYNGEERAKGNILERFSAQQFPDLHSELNLSSLELGDSALYFCASSAAGGTYNEQFFGPGTRLTVL.

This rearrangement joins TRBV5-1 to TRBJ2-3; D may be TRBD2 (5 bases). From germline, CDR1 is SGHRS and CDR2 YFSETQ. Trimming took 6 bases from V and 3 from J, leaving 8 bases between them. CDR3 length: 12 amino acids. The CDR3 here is CASNRGTDTQYF. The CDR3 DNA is TGCGCCAGCAACCGGGGAACAGATACGCAGTATTTT.

Here the CDR3 reads CASKQGLEETQYF. CDR3 DNA: TGCGCCAGCAAACAGGGGTTGGAAGAGACCCAGTACTTC. The V and J genes are TRBV5-1 and TRBJ2-5; 7 positions match TRBD1. Germline V gene sequence: CDR1 SGHRS, CDR2 YFSETQ. V shed 6 bases and J 3 bases; nucleotides not matched to a gene: 5. The CDR3 totals 13 residues.

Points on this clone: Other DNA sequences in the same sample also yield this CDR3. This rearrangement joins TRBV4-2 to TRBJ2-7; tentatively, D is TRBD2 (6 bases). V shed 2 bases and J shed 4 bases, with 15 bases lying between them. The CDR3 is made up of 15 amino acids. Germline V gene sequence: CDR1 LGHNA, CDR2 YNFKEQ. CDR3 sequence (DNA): TGTGCCAGCAGCCAACCTACCTCCGCGGGATACGAGCAGTACTTC. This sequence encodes CASSQPTSAGYEQYF.

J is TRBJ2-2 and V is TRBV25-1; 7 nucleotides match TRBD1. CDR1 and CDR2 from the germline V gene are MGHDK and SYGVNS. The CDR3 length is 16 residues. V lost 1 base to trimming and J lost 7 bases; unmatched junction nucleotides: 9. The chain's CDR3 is CASSESGQARHGELFF. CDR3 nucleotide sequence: TGTGCCAGCAGTGAATCAGGACAGGCCCGGCACGGGGAGCTGTTTTTT.

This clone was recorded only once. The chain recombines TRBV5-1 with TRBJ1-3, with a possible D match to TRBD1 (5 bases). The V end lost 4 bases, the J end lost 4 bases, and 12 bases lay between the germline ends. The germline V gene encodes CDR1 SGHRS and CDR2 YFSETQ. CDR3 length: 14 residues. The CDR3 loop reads CASSADSPGNTIYF. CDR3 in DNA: TGCGCCAGCAGCGCCGACAGTCCAGGAAACACCATATATTTT.

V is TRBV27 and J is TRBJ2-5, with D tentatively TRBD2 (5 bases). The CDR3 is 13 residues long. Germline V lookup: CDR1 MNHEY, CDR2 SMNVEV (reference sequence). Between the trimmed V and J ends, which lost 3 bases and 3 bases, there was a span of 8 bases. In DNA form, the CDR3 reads TGTGCCAGCAGTTTTTCCGGGAAAGAGACCCAGTACTTC. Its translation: CASSFSGKETQYF.

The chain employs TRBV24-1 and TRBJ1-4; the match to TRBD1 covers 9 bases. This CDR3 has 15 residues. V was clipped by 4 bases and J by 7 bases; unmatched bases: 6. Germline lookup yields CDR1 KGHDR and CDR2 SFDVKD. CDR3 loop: CATSDSPGQGEKLFF. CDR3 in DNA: TGTGCCACCAGTGACTCACCGGGACAGGGTGAAAAACTGTTTTTT.

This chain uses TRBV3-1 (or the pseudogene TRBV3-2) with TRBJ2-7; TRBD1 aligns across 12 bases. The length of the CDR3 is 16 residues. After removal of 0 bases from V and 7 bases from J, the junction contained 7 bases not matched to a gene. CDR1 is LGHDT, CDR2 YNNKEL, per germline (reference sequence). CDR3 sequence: CASSQEPGQGAREQYF. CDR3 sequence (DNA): TGTGCCAGCAGCCAAGAACCGGGACAGGGGGCGCGGGAGCAGTACTTC.

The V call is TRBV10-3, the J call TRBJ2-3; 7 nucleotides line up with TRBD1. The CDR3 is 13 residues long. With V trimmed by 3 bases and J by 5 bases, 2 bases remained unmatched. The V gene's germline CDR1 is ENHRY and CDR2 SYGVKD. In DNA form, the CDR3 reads TGTGCCATCAGTGAATCAGGGGGAGATACGCAGTATTTT. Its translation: CAISESGGDTQYF.

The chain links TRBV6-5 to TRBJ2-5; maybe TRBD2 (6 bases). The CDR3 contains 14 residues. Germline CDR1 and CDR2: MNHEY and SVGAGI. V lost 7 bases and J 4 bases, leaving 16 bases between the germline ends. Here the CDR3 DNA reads TGTGCCAGCACCCGACTAGAACGGGCAGAGACCCAGTACTTC. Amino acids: CASTRLERAETQYF.

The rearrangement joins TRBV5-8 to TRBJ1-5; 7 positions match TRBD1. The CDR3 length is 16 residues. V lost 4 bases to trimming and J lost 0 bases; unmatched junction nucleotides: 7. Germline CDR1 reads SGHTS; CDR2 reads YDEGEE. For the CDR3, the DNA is TGTGCCAGCAGCCCCCGGGACAGTTATAGCAATCAGCCCCAGCATTTT. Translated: CASSPRDSYSNQPQHF.

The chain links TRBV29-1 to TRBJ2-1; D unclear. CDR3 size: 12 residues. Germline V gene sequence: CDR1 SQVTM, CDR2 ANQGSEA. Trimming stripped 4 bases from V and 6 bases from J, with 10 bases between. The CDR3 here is CSVAGILNEQFF. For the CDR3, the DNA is TGCAGCGTTGCAGGAATTCTCAATGAGCAGTTCTTC.

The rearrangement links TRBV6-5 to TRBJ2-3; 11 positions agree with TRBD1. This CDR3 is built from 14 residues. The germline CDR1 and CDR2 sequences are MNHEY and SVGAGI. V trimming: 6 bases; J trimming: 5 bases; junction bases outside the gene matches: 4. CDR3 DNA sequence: TGTGCCAGCAGGGACAGGGGGCGACGAGATACGCAGTATTTT. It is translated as CASRDRGRRDTQYF.

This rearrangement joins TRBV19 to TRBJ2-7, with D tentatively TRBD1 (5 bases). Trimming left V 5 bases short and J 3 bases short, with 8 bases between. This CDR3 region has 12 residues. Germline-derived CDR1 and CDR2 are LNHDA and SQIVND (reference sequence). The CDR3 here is CASSSGYYEQYF. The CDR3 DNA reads TGTGCCAGTAGTTCAGGGTACTACGAGCAGTACTTC.